A single sample is the source of the 7 T cell receptor beta chains below, sequenced in a study of blood T cell repertoires in COVID-19. Clones were read by immunoSEQ multiplex PCR, and TCRdb kept only the in-frame ones, dropping some. Counted here are over 200,000 clones, less than 90% occurring once; the ten biggest clones make up less than 5%. Sequencing used peripheral blood. The source of these receptors is a man in his 60s who had recovered from COVID-19.

This clone was seen only once. The V and J genes are TRBV15 and TRBJ2-7; D gene uncertain. Germline CDR1 is LNHNV and CDR2 is YYDKDF (reference sequence). This CDR3 region has 17 residues. V lost 0 bases to trimming and J lost 2 bases, with 17 bases between them. CDR3 sequence reads: CATSREAGSGTTYEQYF. The DNA of the CDR3 is TGTGCCACCAGCAGAGAGGCAGGTTCCGGTACGACCTACGAGCAGTACTTC.

The V call is TRBV6-1, the J call TRBJ2-7; a possible D gene is TRBD2 (5 bases). The CDR3 runs 12 residues. V was clipped by 8 bases and J by 1 base, with 9 bases between them. Germline loops: CDR1 MNHNS, CDR2 SASEGT. The CDR3 region is CASRTESYEQYF. The CDR3 DNA reads as TGTGCCAGCCGGACTGAGTCCTACGAGCAGTACTTC.

The chain links TRBV29-1 to TRBJ1-2; TRBD1 matches 7 bases. The trim removed 5 bases at V and 5 bases at J, leaving 8 bases unmatched. Germline CDR1 reads SQVTM; CDR2 reads ANQGSEA. This CDR3 contains 13 residues. The CDR3 DNA reads as TGCAGCGTTTACGGGACAGTAGATTATGGCTACACCTTC. Residues: CSVYGTVDYGYTF.

This sequence joins TRBV27 and TRBJ2-1; tentative D call: TRBD1 (6 bases). The CDR3 consists of 15 residues. Trimming removed 5 bases from V and 6 bases from J, with 17 bases in between. The germline gives CDR1 MNHEY, CDR2 SMNVEV (reference sequence). The CDR3 loop is CASSPYGGSLNEQFF. DNA of the CDR3: TGTGCCAGCAGTCCCTATGGGGGCTCCCTCAATGAGCAGTTCTTC.

The chain recombines TRBV9 with TRBJ2-1; 11 nucleotides agree with TRBD2. With V trimmed by 0 bases and J by 7 bases, 12 bases remained unmatched. This CDR3 region has 18 residues. The germline gives CDR1 SGDLS, CDR2 YYNGEE. The CDR3 spells CASSVALLAGGPRNEQFF. The CDR3 DNA reads as TGTGCCAGCAGCGTAGCTTTGCTAGCGGGGGGCCCAAGGAATGAGCAGTTCTTC.

This chain joins TRBV7-9 and TRBJ2-5; 10 bases line up with TRBD1. The germline CDR1 and CDR2 sequences are SEHNR and FQNEAQ (reference sequence). The CDR3 extends over 16 amino acids. J lost 1 base, V lost 4 bases, and 6 bases had no gene match. CDR3 residues: CASSSLDRGPQETQYF. In DNA form, the CDR3 reads TGTGCCAGCAGCTCCCTAGACAGGGGGCCCCAAGAGACCCAGTACTTC.

The chain carries TRBV30 and TRBJ2-6, with D tentatively TRBD1 (6 bases). This CDR3 comprises 18 residues. V was shortened by 3 bases and J by 0 bases, with 18 bases between the two germline ends. Germline V gene lookup returns CDR1 GTSNPN and CDR2 SVGIG (reference sequence). The chain's CDR3 is CAWRRQAALLSGANVLTF. The CDR3 DNA sequence: TGTGCCTGGAGAAGACAGGCAGCGTTACTCTCTGGGGCCAACGTCCTGACTTTC.